These T cell receptor beta chains were read from a single sample in a study of response to subunit inactivated influenza vaccine. In TCRdb, the RT-PCR reads were re-called with MiXCR into one record per CDR3 protein. The sample includes 500,000 or so distinct CDR3 sequences, 15% to 20% of them seen just once. Sequenced material: CD4+ T cells sorted from PBMCs, taken approximately 25 months after vaccination. The source of these receptors is a man between 50 and 69 years old who received an inactivated influenza vaccine. The CDR3 runs from the conserved cysteine through the conserved F or W. D genes are given only for firm matches. A clone size is listed for some rows: how often the clone was seen (once, few, many), or a class if it is expanded.

d_call: TRBD2
j_call: TRBJ2-1
v_call: TRBV20-1
clone_size: few
cdr3_aa: CSAPGLAGKYNEQFF
cdr3_nt: TGCAGTGCTCCGGGCCTAGCGGGGAAATACAATGAGCAGTTCTTC

d_call: .
j_call: TRBJ2-2
v_call: TRBV2
clone_size: .
cdr3_aa: CARRRTENGELFF
cdr3_nt: TGTGCCAGAAGGCGGACAGAAAACGGGGAGCTGTTTTTT

d_call: .
j_call: TRBJ2-3
v_call: TRBV9
clone_size: few
cdr3_aa: CASSDPEGRSTDTQYF
cdr3_nt: TGTGCCAGCAGCGATCCGGAGGGCAGAAGCACAGATACGCAGTATTTT

d_call: TRBD1
j_call: TRBJ2-7
v_call: TRBV15
clone_size: .
cdr3_aa: CATSTRGQGAKYEQYF
cdr3_nt: TGTGCCACCAGCACACGGGGACAGGGGGCTAAGTACGAGCAGTACTTC

d_call: .
j_call: TRBJ2-7
v_call: TRBV11-2
clone_size: many
cdr3_aa: CASSPAYEQYF
cdr3_nt: TGTGCCAGCAGCCCAGCCTACGAGCAGTACTTC

d_call: TRBD1
j_call: TRBJ1-5
v_call: TRBV6-1
clone_size: many
cdr3_aa: CASSPDRDNQPQHF
cdr3_nt: TGTGCCAGCAGTCCCGACAGGGATAATCAGCCCCAGCATTTT

d_call: TRBD2
j_call: TRBJ2-5
v_call: TRBV12-3/TRBV12-4
clone_size: few
cdr3_aa: CASTGASGKETQYF
cdr3_nt: TGTGCCAGCACCGGGGCTAGCGGGAAAGAGACCCAGTACTTC

d_call: .
j_call: TRBJ2-5
v_call: TRBV3-1
clone_size: .
cdr3_aa: CASSQDPGPETQYF
cdr3_nt: TGTGCCAGCAGCCAAGACCCCGGCCCAGAGACCCAGTACTTC

d_call: .
j_call: TRBJ2-7
v_call: TRBV24-1
clone_size: .
cdr3_aa: CATSDSNDYEQYF
cdr3_nt: TGTGCCACCAGTGATTCTAACGATTACGAGCAGTACTTC

d_call: TRBD2
j_call: TRBJ2-1
v_call: TRBV12-5
clone_size: many
cdr3_aa: CASGLKTSGRRHEQFF
cdr3_nt: TGTGCTAGTGGTTTGAAGACTAGCGGGAGAAGACATGAGCAGTTCTTC

d_call: TRBD2
j_call: TRBJ2-5
v_call: TRBV14
clone_size: few
cdr3_aa: CASSQPGSGVQETQYF
cdr3_nt: TGTGCCAGCAGCCAACCGGGGAGCGGGGTCCAAGAGACCCAGTACTTC